The 9 T cell receptor beta chains below come from one sample, sequenced in a study of CD8 T cells in ankylosing spondylitis. A single record per CDR3 protein comes from TCRdb applying MiXCR to the 5' RACE reads. The sample holds about 340,000 distinct CDR3 sequences, roughly 20% seen once. The sample was blood, either unsorted or a sorted T cell fraction (not recorded which). The receptor set was obtained from a male donor with ankylosing spondylitis or in good health (not recorded which).

This clonotype was seen only a few times. This chain uses TRBV7-9 with TRBJ2-5; 9 bases align to TRBD1. Germline V gene sequence: CDR1 SEHNR, CDR2 FQNEAQ (reference sequence). This CDR3 is 17 amino acids long. V was clipped by 5 bases and J by 5 bases; unmatched bases: 15. The DNA for the CDR3 is TGTGCCAGCAGCGGCCGGACAGGGGTGGCCCCATGGGAGACCCAGTACTTC. Translating it yields CASSGRTGVAPWETQYF.

This clonotype turned up a few times. The chain is built from TRBV5-6 and TRBJ2-5; a possible D gene is TRBD2 (5 bases). Germline CDR1 SGHDT, CDR2 YYEEEE. V was shortened by 6 bases and J by 8 bases, with 20 bases between the two germline ends. The CDR3 runs 14 residues. The CDR3 nucleotides read TGTGCCAGCAAGAGGGCAGCCACCAAGAGAACCCAGTACTTC. Encoded protein: CASKRAATKRTQYF.

The sample holds a few counts of this clonotype. CDR3 sequence (DNA): TGTGCCTGGAATCTAGCGAGGCTCGAGCAGTACTTC. Its translation: CAWNLARLEQYF. The chain links TRBV30 to TRBJ2-7; D is possibly TRBD2 (6 bases). Germline loops: CDR1 GTSNPN, CDR2 SVGIG (reference sequence). V lost 4 bases and J 6 bases, leaving 13 bases between the germline ends. The CDR3 has 12 residues.

The chain links TRBV5-1 to TRBJ2-1; 10 nucleotides line up with TRBD2. The germline CDR1 and CDR2 sequences are SGHRS and YFSETQ. Losses at the gene ends were 4 bases for V and 4 bases for J; bases not matched to a gene: 5. The CDR3 extends over 15 amino acids. The CDR3 nucleotides are TGCGCCAGCAGCGATCCTAGCGGGGGTTACAATGAGCAGTTCTTC. As protein: CASSDPSGGYNEQFF.

This clonotype occurred many times. The rearrangement joins TRBV9 to TRBJ2-3; no reliable D call. Germline-derived CDR1 and CDR2 are SGDLS and YYNGEE. The CDR3 is 14 amino acids. V lost 0 bases and J 3 bases, leaving 8 bases between the germline ends. The CDR3 DNA is TGTGCCAGCAGCGTAGATGGGGATACAGATACGCAGTATTTT. It specifies CASSVDGDTDTQYF.

The chain recombines TRBV23-1 with TRBJ2-7; perhaps D is TRBD1 or TRBD2 (5 bases each). TRBV23-1 is an ORF; its function is uncertain. The CDR3 covers 16 residues. V dropped 0 bases and J dropped 5 bases, with 17 bases sitting between them. CDR3 loop: CASSQSRAGTDHEQYF. CDR3 in DNA: TGCGCCAGCAGTCAATCGAGGGCAGGGACGGACCACGAGCAGTACTTC.

The chain is built from TRBV20-1 and TRBJ2-1; TRBD1 aligns across 8 bases. CDR3 length equals 14 residues. Germline loops: CDR1 DFQATT, CDR2 SNEGSKA (reference sequence). V lost 1 base and J lost 9; bases outside the gene matches: 8. The CDR3 protein is CSARGLRQGSEQFF. DNA for the CDR3: TGCAGTGCTAGAGGGCTTCGACAGGGGAGTGAGCAGTTCTTC.

This clonotype was detected only a few times. The CDR3 here is CASREQIDSNQPQHF. CDR3 nucleotide sequence: TGTGCCAGCCGGGAGCAGATCGATAGCAATCAGCCCCAGCATTTT. V gene TRBV12-3 or TRBV12-4 combines with J gene TRBJ1-5; no clear D gene. V lost 8 bases and J lost 0, with 14 bases in between. The CDR3 is made up of 15 amino acids.

V is TRBV15 and J is TRBJ2-7, with a possible D match to TRBD1 (7 bases). Germline CDR1 and CDR2: LNHNV and YYDKDF (reference sequence). V was shortened by 5 bases and J by 1 base, with 15 bases between the two germline ends. The CDR3 runs 15 residues. The CDR3 here is CATSSRGQPSYEQYF. CDR3 DNA: TGTGCCACCAGCTCGCGGGGACAGCCTTCCTACGAGCAGTACTTC.